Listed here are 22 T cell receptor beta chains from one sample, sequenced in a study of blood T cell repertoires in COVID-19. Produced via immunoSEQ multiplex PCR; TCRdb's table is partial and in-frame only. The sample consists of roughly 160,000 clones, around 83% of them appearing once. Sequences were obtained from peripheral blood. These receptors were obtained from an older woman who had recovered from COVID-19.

CDR3 sequence (DNA): TGTGCCAGCAGTTACGGGTGGGGAGTAAGTTCACCCCTCCACTTT. It specifies CASSYGWGVSSPLHF. The J gene is TRBJ1-6, the V gene TRBV6-2 or TRBV6-3; D is ambiguous. Looked up from germline, CDR1 is MNHEY and CDR2 is SVGEGT. V lost 2 bases and J lost 9, with 14 bases in between. The CDR3 covers 15 residues.

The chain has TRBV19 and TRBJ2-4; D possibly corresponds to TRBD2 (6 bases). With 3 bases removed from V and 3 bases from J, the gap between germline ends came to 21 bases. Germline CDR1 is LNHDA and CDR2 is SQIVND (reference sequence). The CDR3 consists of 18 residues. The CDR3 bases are TGTGCCAGTAGTATCGGCCAGGGAGGATCCCTGATCAAAAACATTCAGTACTTC. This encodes CASSIGQGGSLIKNIQYF. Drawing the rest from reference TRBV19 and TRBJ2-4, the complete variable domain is DGGITQSPKYLFRKEGQNVTLSCEQNLNHDAMYWYRQDPGQGLRLIYYSQIVNDFQKGDIAEGYSVSREKKESFPLTVTSAQKNPTAFYLCASSIGQGGSLIKNIQYFGAGTRLSVL.

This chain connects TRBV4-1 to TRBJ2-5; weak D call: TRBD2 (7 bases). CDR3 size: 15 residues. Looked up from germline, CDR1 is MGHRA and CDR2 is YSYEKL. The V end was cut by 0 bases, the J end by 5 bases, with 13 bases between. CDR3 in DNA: TGCGCCAGCAGCCAAGACCGGACTAGGGGGGAGACCCAGTACTTC. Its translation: CASSQDRTRGETQYF.

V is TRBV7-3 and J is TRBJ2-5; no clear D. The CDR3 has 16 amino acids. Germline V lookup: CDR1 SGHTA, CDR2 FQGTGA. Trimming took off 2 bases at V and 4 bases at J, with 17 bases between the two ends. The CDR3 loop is CASSLGLPETGETQYF. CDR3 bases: TGTGCCAGCAGCTTAGGGCTACCCGAAACTGGAGAGACCCAGTACTTC. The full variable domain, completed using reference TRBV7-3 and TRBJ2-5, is GAGVSQTPSNKVTEKGKYVELRCDPISGHTALYWYRQSLGQGPEFLIYFQGTGAADDSGLPNDRFFAVRPEGSVSTLKIQRTERGDSAVYLCASSLGLPETGETQYFGPGTRLLVL.

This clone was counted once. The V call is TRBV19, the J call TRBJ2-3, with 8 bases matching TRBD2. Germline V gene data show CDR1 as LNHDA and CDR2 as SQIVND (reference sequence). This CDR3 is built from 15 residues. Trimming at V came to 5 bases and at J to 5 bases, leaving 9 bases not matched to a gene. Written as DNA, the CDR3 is TGTGCCAGTAGTCCCCCCGGGAGGGTGAGAGATACGCAGTATTTT. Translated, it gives CASSPPGRVRDTQYF.

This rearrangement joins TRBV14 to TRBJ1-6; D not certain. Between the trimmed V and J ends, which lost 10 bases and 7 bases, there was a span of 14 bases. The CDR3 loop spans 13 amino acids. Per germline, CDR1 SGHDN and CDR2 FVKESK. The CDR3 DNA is TGTGCCACCTTCCGGTGGGCGAATTCACCCCTCCACTTT. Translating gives CATFRWANSPLHF.

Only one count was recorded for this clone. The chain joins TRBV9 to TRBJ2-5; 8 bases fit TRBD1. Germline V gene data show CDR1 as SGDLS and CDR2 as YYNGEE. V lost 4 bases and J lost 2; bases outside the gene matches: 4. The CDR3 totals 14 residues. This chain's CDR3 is CASSPRGQQETQYF. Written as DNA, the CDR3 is TGTGCCAGCAGCCCCAGGGGGCAACAAGAGACCCAGTACTTC.

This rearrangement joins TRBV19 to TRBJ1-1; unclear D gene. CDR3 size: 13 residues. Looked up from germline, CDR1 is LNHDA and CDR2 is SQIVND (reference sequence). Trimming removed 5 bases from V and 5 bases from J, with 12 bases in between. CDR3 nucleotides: TGTGCCAGTAGTCCTCTCCCGGGGACTGAAGCTTTCTTT. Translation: CASSPLPGTEAFF. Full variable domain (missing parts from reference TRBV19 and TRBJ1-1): DGGITQSPKYLFRKEGQNVTLSCEQNLNHDAMYWYRQDPGQGLRLIYYSQIVNDFQKGDIAEGYSVSREKKESFPLTVTSAQKNPTAFYLCASSPLPGTEAFFGQGTRLTVV.

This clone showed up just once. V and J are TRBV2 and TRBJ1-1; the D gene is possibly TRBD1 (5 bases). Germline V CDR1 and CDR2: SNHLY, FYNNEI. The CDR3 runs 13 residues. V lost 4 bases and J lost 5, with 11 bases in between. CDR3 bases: TGTGCCAGCAGTGGGGCGGGGGGGACTGAAGCTTTCTTT. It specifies CASSGAGGTEAFF. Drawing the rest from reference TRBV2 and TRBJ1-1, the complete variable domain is EPEVTQTPSHQVTQMGQEVILRCVPISNHLYFYWYRQILGQKVEFLVSFYNNEISEKSEIFDDQFSVERPDGSNFTLKIRSTKLEDSAMYFCASSGAGGTEAFFGQGTRLTVV.

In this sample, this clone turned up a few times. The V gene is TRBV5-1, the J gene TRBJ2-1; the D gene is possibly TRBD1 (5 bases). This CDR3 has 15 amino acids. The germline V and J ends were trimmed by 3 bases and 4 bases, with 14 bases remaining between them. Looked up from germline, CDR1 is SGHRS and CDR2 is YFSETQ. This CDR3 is CASSSAQGPYNEQFF. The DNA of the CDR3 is TGCGCCAGCAGCTCAGCCCAGGGTCCTTACAATGAGCAGTTCTTC.

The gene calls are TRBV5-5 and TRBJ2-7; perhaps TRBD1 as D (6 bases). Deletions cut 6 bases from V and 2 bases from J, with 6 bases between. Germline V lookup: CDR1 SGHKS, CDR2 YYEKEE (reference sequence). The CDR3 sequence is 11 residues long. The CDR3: CASTGAYEQYF. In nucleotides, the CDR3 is TGTGCCAGCACAGGGGCCTACGAGCAGTACTTC.

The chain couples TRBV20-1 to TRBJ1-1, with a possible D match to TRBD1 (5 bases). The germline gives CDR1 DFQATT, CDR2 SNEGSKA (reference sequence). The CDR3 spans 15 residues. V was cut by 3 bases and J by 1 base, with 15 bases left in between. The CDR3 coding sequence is TGCAGTGCTAGTTCGGGGGGGTCTACGAACACTGAAGCTTTCTTT. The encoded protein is CSASSGGSTNTEAFF.

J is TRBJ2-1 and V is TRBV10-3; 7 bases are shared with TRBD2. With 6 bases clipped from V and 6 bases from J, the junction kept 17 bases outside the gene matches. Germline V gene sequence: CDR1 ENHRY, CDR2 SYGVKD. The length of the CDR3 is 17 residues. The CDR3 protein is CAIRADGASGSPNEQFF. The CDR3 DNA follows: TGTGCCATCAGGGCCGACGGCGCTAGCGGCAGTCCCAATGAGCAGTTCTTC.

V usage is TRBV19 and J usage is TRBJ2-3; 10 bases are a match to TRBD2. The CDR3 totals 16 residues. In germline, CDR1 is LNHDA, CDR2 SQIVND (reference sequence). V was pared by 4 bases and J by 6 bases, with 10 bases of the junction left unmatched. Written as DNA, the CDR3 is TGTGCCAGTAGTACCCACCTAGCGGGAGTGGGGGATACGCAGTATTTT. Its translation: CASSTHLAGVGDTQYF.

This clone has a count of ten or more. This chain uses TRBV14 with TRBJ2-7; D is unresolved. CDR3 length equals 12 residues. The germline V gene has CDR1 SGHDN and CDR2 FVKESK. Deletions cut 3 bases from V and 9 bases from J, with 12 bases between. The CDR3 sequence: CASSQANRRQYF. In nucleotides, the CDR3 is TGTGCCAGCAGCCAGGCCAATCGTCGGCAGTACTTC.

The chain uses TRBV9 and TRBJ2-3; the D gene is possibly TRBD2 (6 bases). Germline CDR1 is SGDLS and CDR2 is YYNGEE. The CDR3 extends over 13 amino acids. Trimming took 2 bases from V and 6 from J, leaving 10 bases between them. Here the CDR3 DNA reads TGTGCCAGCAGCGTGGCCCGGGGGGATACGCAGTATTTT. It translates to CASSVARGDTQYF.

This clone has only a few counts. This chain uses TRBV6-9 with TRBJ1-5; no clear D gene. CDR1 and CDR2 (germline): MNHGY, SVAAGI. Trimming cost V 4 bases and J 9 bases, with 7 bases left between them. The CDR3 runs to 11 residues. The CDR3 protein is CASSSSVPQHF. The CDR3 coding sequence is TGTGCCAGCAGTTCCTCAGTGCCCCAGCATTTT.

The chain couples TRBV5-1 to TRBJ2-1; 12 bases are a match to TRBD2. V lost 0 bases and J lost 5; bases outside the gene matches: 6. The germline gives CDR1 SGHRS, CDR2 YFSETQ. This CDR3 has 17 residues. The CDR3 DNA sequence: TGCGCCAGCAGCTTGGCCTTCGGGACTAGCGGGCACAATGAGCAGTTCTTC. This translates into CASSLAFGTSGHNEQFF. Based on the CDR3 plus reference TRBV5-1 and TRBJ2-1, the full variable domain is KAGVTQTPRYLIKTRGQQVTLSCSPISGHRSVSWYQQTPGQGLQFLFEYFSETQRNKGNFPGRFSGRQFSNSRSEMNVSTLELGDSALYLCASSLAFGTSGHNEQFFGPGTRLTVL.

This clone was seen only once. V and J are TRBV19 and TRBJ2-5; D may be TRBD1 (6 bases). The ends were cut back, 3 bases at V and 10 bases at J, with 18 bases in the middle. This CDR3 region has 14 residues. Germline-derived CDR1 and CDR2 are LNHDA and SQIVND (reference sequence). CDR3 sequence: CASSMGQPGRGQYF. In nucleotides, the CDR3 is TGTGCCAGTAGTATGGGGCAGCCGGGCAGGGGCCAGTACTTC.

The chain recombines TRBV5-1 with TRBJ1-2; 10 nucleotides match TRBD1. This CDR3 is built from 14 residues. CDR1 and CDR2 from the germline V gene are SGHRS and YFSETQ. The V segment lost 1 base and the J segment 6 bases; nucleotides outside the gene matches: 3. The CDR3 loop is CASSLRGTGDGYTF. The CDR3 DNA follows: TGCGCCAGCAGCTTGAGAGGGACAGGGGATGGCTACACCTTC.

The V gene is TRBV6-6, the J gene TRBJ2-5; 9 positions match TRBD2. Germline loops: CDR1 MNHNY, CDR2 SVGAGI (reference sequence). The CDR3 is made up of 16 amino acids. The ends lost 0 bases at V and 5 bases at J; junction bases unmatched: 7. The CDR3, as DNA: TGTGCCAGCAGTTACTCGGCGGGAGGGTACGGGGAGACCCAGTACTTC. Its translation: CASSYSAGGYGETQYF.

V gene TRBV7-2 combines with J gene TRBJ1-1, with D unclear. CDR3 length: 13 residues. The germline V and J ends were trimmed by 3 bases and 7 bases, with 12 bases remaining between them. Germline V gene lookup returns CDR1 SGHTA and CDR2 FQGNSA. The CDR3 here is CASSFRPPGEAFF. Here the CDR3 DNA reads TGTGCCAGCAGCTTCCGGCCCCCGGGTGAAGCTTTCTTT.